The 4 T cell receptor beta chains given below trace back to one sample, sequenced in a study of cytomegalovirus exposure and HLA in healthy donors. The PCR contained 60 Vbeta and 13 Jbeta primers. This table comes from immunoSEQ multiplex PCR, and its TCRdb copy is limited to in-frame clones, with some not included. Among 180,000 or so clones, 75% to 90% were seen once, and the ten largest hold almost 9.5%. Sequencing used PBMCs. The receptors were sampled from a man younger than 35 in good health and CMV-seropositive.

The J gene is TRBJ2-2, the V gene TRBV11-3; D gene uncertain. Germline-derived CDR1 and CDR2 are SGHNT and YENEEA. This CDR3 contains 11 residues. The V end was cut by 5 bases, the J end by 6 bases, with 4 bases between. This CDR3 is CASSEAGELFF. The CDR3 bases are TGTGCCAGCAGCGAGGCCGGGGAGCTGTTTTTT.

The V and J genes are TRBV2 and TRBJ1-4; D is undetermined. Germline CDR1 SNHLY, CDR2 FYNNEI. The V end was cut by 4 bases, the J end by 6 bases, with 9 bases between. This CDR3 comprises 13 residues. The CDR3 nucleotides read TGTGCCAGCAGTGTAGATCACTATGAAAAACTGTTTTTT. It encodes CASSVDHYEKLFF.

This sequence joins TRBV5-4 and TRBJ2-1, with TRBD2 matching over 9 bases. CDR1 SGHNT and CDR2 YYREEE come from the germline V gene (reference sequence). After removal of 0 bases from V and 2 bases from J, the junction contained 6 bases not matched to a gene. The CDR3 is made up of 17 amino acids. The CDR3 sequence is CASSLAWRGGTYNEQFF. In DNA form, the CDR3 reads TGTGCCAGCAGCTTGGCCTGGCGGGGGGGAACCTACAATGAGCAGTTCTTC.

V is TRBV5-4 and J is TRBJ1-4, with a tentative D call TRBD1 (6 bases). Germline CDR1 SGHNT, CDR2 YYREEE (reference sequence). Trimming stripped 4 bases from V and 2 bases from J, with 12 bases between. The CDR3 runs 15 residues. The CDR3 loop reads CASSTEGDTNEKLFF. CDR3 nucleotides: TGTGCCAGCAGCACAGAGGGGGATACTAATGAAAAACTGTTTTTT.